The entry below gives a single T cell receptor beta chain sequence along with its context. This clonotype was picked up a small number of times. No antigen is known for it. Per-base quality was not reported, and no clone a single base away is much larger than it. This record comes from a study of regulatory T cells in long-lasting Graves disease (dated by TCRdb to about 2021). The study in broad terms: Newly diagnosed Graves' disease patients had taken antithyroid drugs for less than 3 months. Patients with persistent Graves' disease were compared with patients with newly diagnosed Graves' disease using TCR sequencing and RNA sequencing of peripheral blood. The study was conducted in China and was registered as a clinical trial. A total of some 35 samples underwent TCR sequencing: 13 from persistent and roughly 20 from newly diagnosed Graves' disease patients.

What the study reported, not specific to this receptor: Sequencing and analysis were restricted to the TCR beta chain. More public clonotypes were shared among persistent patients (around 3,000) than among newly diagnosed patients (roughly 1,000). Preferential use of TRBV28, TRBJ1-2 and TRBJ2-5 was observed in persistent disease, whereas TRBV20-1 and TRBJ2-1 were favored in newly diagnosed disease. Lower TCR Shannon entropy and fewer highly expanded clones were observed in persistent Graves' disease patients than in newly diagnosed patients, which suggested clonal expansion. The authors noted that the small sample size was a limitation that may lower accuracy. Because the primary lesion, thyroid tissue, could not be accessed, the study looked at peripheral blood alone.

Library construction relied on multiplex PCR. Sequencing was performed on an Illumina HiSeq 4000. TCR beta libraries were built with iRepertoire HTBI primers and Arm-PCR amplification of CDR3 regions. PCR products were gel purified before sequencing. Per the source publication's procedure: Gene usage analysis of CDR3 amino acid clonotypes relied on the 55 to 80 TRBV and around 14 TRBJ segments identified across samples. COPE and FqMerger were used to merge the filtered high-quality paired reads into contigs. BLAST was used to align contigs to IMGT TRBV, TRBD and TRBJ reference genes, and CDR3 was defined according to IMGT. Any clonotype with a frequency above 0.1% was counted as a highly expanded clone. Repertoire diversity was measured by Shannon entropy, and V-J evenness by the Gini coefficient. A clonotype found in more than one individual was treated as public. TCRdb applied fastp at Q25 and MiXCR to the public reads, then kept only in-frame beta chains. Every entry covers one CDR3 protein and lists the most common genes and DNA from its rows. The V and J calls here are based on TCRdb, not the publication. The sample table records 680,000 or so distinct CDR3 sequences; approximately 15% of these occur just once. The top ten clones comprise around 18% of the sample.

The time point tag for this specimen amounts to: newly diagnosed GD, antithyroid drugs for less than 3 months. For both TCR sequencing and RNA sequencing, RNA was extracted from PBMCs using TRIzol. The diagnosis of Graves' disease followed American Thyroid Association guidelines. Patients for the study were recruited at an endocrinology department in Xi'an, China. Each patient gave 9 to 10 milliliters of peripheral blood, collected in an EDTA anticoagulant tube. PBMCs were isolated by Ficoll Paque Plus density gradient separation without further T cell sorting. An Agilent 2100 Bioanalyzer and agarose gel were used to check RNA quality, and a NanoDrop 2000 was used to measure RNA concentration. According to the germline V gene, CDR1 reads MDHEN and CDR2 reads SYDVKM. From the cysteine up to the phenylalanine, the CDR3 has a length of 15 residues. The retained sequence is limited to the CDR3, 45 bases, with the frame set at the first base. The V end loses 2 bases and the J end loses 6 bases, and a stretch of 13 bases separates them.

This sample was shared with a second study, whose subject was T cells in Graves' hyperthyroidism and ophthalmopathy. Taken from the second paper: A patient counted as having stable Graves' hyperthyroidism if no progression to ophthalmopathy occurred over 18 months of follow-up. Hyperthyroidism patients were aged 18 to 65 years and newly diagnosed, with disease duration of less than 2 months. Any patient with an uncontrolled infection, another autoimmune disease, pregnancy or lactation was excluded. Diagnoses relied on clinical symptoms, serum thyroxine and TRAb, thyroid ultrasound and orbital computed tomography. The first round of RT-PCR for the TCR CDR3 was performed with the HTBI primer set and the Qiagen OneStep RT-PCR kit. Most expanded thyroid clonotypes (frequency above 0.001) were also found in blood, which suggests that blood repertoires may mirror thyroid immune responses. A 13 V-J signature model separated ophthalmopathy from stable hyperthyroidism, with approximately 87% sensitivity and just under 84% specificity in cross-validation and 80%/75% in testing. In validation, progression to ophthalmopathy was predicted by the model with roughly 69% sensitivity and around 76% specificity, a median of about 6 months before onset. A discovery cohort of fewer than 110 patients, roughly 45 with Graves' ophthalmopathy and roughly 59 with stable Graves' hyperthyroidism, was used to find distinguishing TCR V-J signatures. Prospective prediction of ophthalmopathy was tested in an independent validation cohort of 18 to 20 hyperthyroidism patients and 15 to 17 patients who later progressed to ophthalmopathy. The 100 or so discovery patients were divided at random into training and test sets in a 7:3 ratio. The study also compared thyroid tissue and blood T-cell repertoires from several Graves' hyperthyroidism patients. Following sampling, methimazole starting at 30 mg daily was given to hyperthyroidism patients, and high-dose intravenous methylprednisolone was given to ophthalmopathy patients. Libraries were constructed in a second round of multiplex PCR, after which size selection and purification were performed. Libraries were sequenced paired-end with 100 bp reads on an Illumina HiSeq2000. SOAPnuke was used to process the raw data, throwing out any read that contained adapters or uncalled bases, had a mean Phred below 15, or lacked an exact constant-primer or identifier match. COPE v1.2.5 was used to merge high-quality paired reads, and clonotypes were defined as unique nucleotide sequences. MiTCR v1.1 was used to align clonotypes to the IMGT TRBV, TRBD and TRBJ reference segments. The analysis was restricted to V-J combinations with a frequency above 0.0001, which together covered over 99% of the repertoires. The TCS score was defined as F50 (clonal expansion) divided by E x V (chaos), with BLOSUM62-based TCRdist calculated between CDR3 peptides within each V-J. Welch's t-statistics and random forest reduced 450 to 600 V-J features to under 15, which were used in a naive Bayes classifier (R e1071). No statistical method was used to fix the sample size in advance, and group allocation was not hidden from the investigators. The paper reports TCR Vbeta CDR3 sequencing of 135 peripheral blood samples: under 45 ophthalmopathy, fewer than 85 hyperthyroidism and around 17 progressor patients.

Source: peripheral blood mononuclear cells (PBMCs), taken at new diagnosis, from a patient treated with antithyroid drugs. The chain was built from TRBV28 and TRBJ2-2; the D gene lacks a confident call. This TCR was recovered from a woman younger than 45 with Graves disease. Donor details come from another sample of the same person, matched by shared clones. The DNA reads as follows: TGTGCCAGCAGTTTAATAGGGAATTGGCCCGGGGAGCTGTTTTTT. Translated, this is CASSLIGNWPGELFF.